The rows below give T cell receptor beta chains drawn from one sample of a study of cytomegalovirus exposure and HLA in healthy donors. Sequencing used immunoSEQ multiplex PCR; TCRdb keeps in-frame clones, though not all of them. The table shows around 190,000 clones, with around nine tenths occurring only once. Input material: PBMCs. Receptors originate from a woman between 18 and 30 years old in good health and CMV-seronegative. Both conserved end residues are part of each CDR3. The D gene is left open where the match is weak. Clone size, where shown, is once, few, many, or a class for clones that have expanded.

>TRBJ2-1|NA|NA|TRBV27
TGTGCCAGCGGGCTGCAAGCGGTCTCCTACAATGAGCAGTTCTTC
CASGLQAVSYNEQFF
>TRBJ2-4|NA|NA|TRBV27
TGTGCCAGCAGTTTATCGTCCTCCGGACTCAAAAACATTCAGTACTTC
CASSLSSSGLKNIQYF
>TRBJ1-3|NA|NA|TRBV6-1
TGTGCCAGCAGTGAGGACAGACGGGGAAACACCATATATTTT
CASSEDRRGNTIYF
>TRBJ1-2|NA|NA|TRBV27
TGTGCCAGCAGTTTCACAGGGAGAATCAATCCCAACTATGGCTACACCTTC
CASSFTGRINPNYGYTF
>TRBJ2-7|TRBD2|NA|TRBV5-1
TGCGCCAGCAGCTTACTAGCGGGAGGGCCGAACGAGCAGTACTTC
CASSLLAGGPNEQYF
>TRBJ2-7|NA|NA|TRBV2
TGTGCCAGCAGTTACGAACCTACGGAGCAGTACTTC
CASSYEPTEQYF
>TRBJ1-2|NA|NA|TRBV19
TGTGCCAGTAGTCCAAATTCCGGGACAATCACCTACACCTTC
CASSPNSGTITYTF
>TRBJ1-5|TRBD1|NA|TRBV7-2
TGTGCCAGCAGGCCACAGGGGGCTGGACAGCCCCAGCATTTT
CASRPQGAGQPQHF
>TRBJ1-1|TRBD1|NA|TRBV10-3
TGTGCCAGCACCTTGGGACAGGGGGTCACTGAAGCTTTCTTT
CASTLGQGVTEAFF
>TRBJ2-7|NA|NA|TRBV28
TGTGCCAGCAGTTCAGGTACCTACGAGCAGTACTTC
CASSSGTYEQYF
>TRBJ1-2|NA|NA|TRBV19
TGTGCCAGTAGTCCCGATCGGGGGGCTGATGGCTACACCTTC
CASSPDRGADGYTF
>TRBJ2-7|TRBD1|few|TRBV6-6
TGTGCCAGCAGAGACGAGGGACAGGGAGGCCACGAGCAGTACTTC
CASRDEGQGGHEQYF
>TRBJ1-1|NA|NA|TRBV19
TGTGCCAGTAGTACCCGACAGAACACTGAAGCTTTCTTT
CASSTRQNTEAFF
>TRBJ1-5|TRBD1|NA|TRBV27
TGTGCCAGCAGTTTAAGACAGGGTTCCAATCAGCCCCAGCATTTT
CASSLRQGSNQPQHF
>TRBJ2-1|TRBD2|NA|TRBV27
TGTGCCAGCAGTTTTGTAAGACTAGCGGGAGCCAATGAGCAGTTCTTC
CASSFVRLAGANEQFF
>TRBJ1-2|NA|NA|TRBV28
TGTGCCAGCAGTTCCCTCGACGGGTATGGCTACACCTTC
CASSSLDGYGYTF
>TRBJ2-3|TRBD2|NA|TRBV2
TGTGCCAGCAGGGGGAGCCTAGCGGGAGAGACAGATACGCAGTATTTT
CASRGSLAGETDTQYF
>TRBJ2-7|TRBD2|NA|TRBV27
TGTGCCAGCAGTTTAATAGCGGGGGGGCTGTACGAGCAGTACTTC
CASSLIAGGLYEQYF
>TRBJ1-2|NA|NA|TRBV6-5
TGTGCCAGCAGTTACTTTAAGGTCGGAGGGACCTATGGCTACACCTTC
CASSYFKVGGTYGYTF
>TRBJ1-2|TRBD1|NA|TRBV5-4
TGTGCCAGCAGACCCGGACAGGGCAGAACTAACTATGGCTACACCTTC
CASRPGQGRTNYGYTF
>TRBJ2-3|NA|NA|TRBV6-5
TGTGCCAGCAGTTACAGAGGGGGGGGGACAGATACGCAGTATTTT
CASSYRGGGTDTQYF
>TRBJ1-2|NA|once|TRBV5-1
TGCGCCAGCAGCCCCGGACAATTTAACTATGGCTACACCTTC
CASSPGQFNYGYTF
>TRBJ2-5|TRBD1|NA|TRBV29-1
TGCAGCGAGGGGACAGGGCGCGAGACCCAGTACTTC
CSEGTGRETQYF
>TRBJ1-2|TRBD1|NA|TRBV5-1
TGCGCCAGCAGCTCAAGGACAGGGGGCCCGGATGGCTACACCTTC
CASSSRTGGPDGYTF
>TRBJ2-5|NA|NA|TRBV10-2
TGCGCCAGCAGTTTACTCAGGACACCTCAAGAGACCCAGTACTTC
CASSLLRTPQETQYF
>TRBJ2-7|TRBD1|NA|TRBV25-1
TGTGCCAGCAGTGAACCCCACCGGACAGGGGGCTCGTACGAGCAGTACTTC
CASSEPHRTGGSYEQYF
>TRBJ1-4|NA|NA|TRBV27
TGTGCCAGCAGTTTATCCGCCAGACTTAATGAAAAACTGTTTTTT
CASSLSARLNEKLFF
>TRBJ1-4|NA|NA|TRBV11-2
TGTGCCAGCAGCTTAGATCTTCTTAGCGGGGAAAAACTGTTTTTT
CASSLDLLSGEKLFF
>TRBJ2-6|NA|few|TRBV5-5
TGTGCCAGCAGTCGGAGAGTCCCAGCTTATTCTGGGGCCAACGTCCTGACTTTC
CASSRRVPAYSGANVLTF
>TRBJ2-7|NA|NA|TRBV7-2
TGTGCCAGCAGCTTAGGTTTTGGGACTGCCTCCTACGAGCAGTACTTC
CASSLGFGTASYEQYF
>TRBJ1-2|TRBD1|few|TRBV7-6
TGTGCCAGCAGCTTCGACAGGGGTCCCAATGCTAACTATGGCTACACCTTC
CASSFDRGPNANYGYTF
>TRBJ2-5|NA|NA|TRBV30
TGTGCCTGGAGTTCTGCGGAGACCCAGTACTTC
CAWSSAETQYF
>TRBJ2-1|TRBD2|NA|TRBV11-3
TGTGCCAGCAGCTTAACCCCCCCTAGCGGGAGTAGGGATGAGCAGTTCTTC
CASSLTPPSGSRDEQFF
>TRBJ1-2|TRBD1|few|TRBV6-5
TGTGCCAGCAGTTACGGGACAGGGGGCCACTATGGCTACACCTTC
CASSYGTGGHYGYTF
>TRBJ2-1|TRBD1|NA|TRBV27
TGTGCCAGCAGTCCCCCGGGACAGCTGATCAATGAGCAGTTCTTC
CASSPPGQLINEQFF